What follows describes a single TCR beta chain. No antigen is known for it. The data originate from a study of T-cell reconstitution after alpha-beta-depleted transplantation in children. Overall study results and limits: Alpha-beta T cells present about two months after transplant were reported to originate from several hundred expanded graft clones.

V shed 3 bases and J shed 6 bases, with 12 bases lying between them. Germline V gene sequence: CDR1 DFQATT, CDR2 SNEGSKA (reference sequence). The CDR3 runs 12 residues. Preparing the TCRbeta library involved the use of unique molecular identifiers. From the PCR reads, TCRdb called clonotypes with MiXCR, one entry per CDR3 protein. The sample comprises approximately 250,000 distinct CDR3 sequences, about 25% of which are singletons, and more than 2% rests with the top ten. The sequence came from a girl between 2 and 10 years old with Fanconi anemia, due to receive a stem cell transplant. The chain couples TRBV20-1 to TRBJ2-7; D not resolved. The specimen was PBMCs, collected before TCRalphabeta/CD19-depleted stem cell transplant. DNA of the CDR3: TGCAGTGCTAGTCTGGGGTTTGTCGAGCAGTACTTC. This translates into CSASLGFVEQYF.